This TCR beta chain was identified in a study of memory CD4+ T cells and cytomegalovirus serostatus (dated by TCRdb to the late 2010s). With respect to the entire study: A total of some 35 healthy Belgian adults, of whom 9 were CMV seropositive and some 25 were CMV seronegative, were included in the cohort. To replicate a published TCR-based CMV serostatus classifier, the researchers sequenced the CD4+ memory TCRbeta repertoires of a Belgian cohort whose cytomegalovirus serostatus was known. Broader findings and caveats from the paper: Only CD4+CD45RO+ memory cells were sequenced, unlike the original study, which covered naive and memory CD4+ and CD8+ populations. The original-framework classifier achieved a median bootstrapped AUC of 0.95 with a 95% CI of 0.76-1.00 on the Belgian cohort. CMV serostatus prediction reached a median bootstrapped AUC of 0.95 with the original framework and just under 0.92 with a US-trained random forest. Results were interpreted as suggesting that the CMV-associated TCR signature is largely present in the CD4+ memory repertoire. Among the 150 to 200 previously reported CMV-associated TCRbeta sequences, over 65 showed up in the CD4+ memory repertoires, with each one found in between one and five individuals.

Via the germline V gene, CDR1 is MDHEN and CDR2 SYDVKM. A distance of 11 bases separates the germline ends of V and J, which lose 7 bases and 8 bases respectively. Taken from cysteine to phenylalanine, the CDR3 has 11 residues. Here the CDR3 DNA is all that survives: 33 bases in frame from base 1. A remark on this clone: Which antigen it targets is not known. No base quality information exists; no much larger clone differs at one position.

A FACSAria II was used to sort memory CD4+ T cells, defined as single viable CD3+CD4+CD8-CD45RO+ cells. CMV serostatus was determined with a Roche Elecsys assay detecting serum IgG against CMV pp150, pp28, p38 and p52. Following thawing, total CD4+ T cells were enriched through positive selection using CD4 magnetic microbeads. The samples came from a separate study whose specific focus was interrogating the CD4+ T cell memory repertoire. Peripheral blood mononuclear cells were isolated and cryopreserved according to standard operating procedures, and serum was kept at -80 degrees C. CD3-PerCP (BW264/56), CD4-APC (RPA-T4), CD45RO-PE (UCHT1) and CD8-Pacific Orange (3B5) antibodies were used for staining, and non-viable cells were excluded with Sytox blue. The Quick-DNA Microprep Kit was used to extract genomic DNA from the sorted cells. Amplification of TCRbeta DNA was done with the immunoSEQ hsTCRbeta kit, following the protocol from the manufacturer. An Illumina MiSeq instrument was used to sequence the TCRbeta libraries. The authors processed their data as follows. Following removal of out-of-frame sequences, some 2,200,000 distinct TCRbeta sequences were retained, with an average of about 70,000 per individual. Two values were used to score each individual: the count of 164 previously reported CMV-associated TCRbeta sequences and the total count of productive distinct TCRbeta sequences. A beta-binomial model was reimplemented in Python, and random forests from scikit-learn, run with default parameters, were trained on data from the US cohort. Classifier performance on the Belgian cohort was summarized as median AUC with percentile confidence intervals over 10,000 bootstrap iterations. As stored in TCRdb, this immuneACCESS dataset retains in-frame rearrangements with V and J assigned. A fraction of the clones does not appear; measured against another copy, unresolved V genes explain less than half of the discrepancy, and the remainder lacks a known reason. That table gives V, J and clone size, and the DNA gave D and trimming. Here the sample has about 53,000 clones; around 82% occur a single time. 0.77% of the sample is held by the ten biggest clonotypes.

This clonotype was sampled from an adult in good health and CMV-seronegative. Input material: memory CD4+ T cells from blood. This chain is built from TRBV28 and TRBJ1-2; the best D guess is TRBD1, with 5 bases matching. The CDR3 amino acid sequence is: CASIAGHGYTF. Here is the DNA: TGTGCCAGCATTGCGGGGCACGGCTACACCTTC.